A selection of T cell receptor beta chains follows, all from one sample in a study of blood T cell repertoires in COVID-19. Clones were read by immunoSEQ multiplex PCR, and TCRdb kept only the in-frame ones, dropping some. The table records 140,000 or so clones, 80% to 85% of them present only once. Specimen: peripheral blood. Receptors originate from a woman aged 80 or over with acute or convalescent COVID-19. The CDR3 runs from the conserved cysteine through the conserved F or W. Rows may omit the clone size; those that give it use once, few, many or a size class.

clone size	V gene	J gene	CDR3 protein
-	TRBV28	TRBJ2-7	CASSLGPKQGRSYEQYF
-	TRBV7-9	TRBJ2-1	CASNPSSGHYNEQFF
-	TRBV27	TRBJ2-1	CASSSRGHRLNEQFF
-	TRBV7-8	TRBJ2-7	CASSLTGDRVAYEQYF
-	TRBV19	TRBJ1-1	CASMTGGLTEAFF
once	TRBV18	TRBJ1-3	CASSPPLILLRPTPGNTIYF
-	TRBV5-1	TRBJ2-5	CASSPGGHLETQYF
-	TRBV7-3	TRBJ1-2	CASSLGTGRGGYTF
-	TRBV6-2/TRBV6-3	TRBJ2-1	CASSYLGRSSNEQFF
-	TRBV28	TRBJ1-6	CASTGTSPLHF
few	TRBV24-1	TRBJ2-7	CATSDPEREAMVCEQYF
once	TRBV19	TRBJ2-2	CASSPLTGAYTGELFF
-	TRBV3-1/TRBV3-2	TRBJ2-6	CASSQLGGDSSGANVLTF
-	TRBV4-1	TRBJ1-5	CASSQDFYSGGQPQHF